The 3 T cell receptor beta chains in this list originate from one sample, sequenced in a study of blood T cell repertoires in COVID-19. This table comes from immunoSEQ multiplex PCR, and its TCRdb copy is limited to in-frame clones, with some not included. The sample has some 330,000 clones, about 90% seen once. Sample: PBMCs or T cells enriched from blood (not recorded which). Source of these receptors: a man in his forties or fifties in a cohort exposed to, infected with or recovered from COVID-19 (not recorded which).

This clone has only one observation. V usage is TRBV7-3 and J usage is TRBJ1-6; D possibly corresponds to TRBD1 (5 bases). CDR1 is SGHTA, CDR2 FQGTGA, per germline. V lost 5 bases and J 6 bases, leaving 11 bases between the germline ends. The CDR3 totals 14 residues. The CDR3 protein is CASSLGRVNSPLHF. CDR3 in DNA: TGTGCCAGCAGCCTCGGCAGGGTTAATTCACCCCTCCACTTT. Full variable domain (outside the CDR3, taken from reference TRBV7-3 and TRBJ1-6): GAGVSQTPSNKVTEKGKYVELRCDPISGHTALYWYRQSLGQGPEFLIYFQGTGAADDSGLPNDRFFAVRPEGSVSTLKIQRTERGDSAVYLCASSLGRVNSPLHFGNGTRLTVT.

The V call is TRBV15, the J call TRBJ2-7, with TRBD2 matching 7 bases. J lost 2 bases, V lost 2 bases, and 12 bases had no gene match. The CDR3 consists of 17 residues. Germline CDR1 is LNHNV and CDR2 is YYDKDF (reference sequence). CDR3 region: CATSRSKPAGNPYEQYF. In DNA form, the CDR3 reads TGTGCCACCAGCAGATCGAAACCAGCGGGAAACCCCTACGAGCAGTACTTC.

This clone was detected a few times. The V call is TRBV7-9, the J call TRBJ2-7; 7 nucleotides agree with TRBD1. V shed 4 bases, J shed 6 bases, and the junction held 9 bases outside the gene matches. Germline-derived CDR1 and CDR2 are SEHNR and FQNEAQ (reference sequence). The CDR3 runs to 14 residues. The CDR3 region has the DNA TGTGCCAGCAGCTCCACAGGGGCCCAGGGCGAGCAGTACTTC. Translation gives CASSSTGAQGEQYF.